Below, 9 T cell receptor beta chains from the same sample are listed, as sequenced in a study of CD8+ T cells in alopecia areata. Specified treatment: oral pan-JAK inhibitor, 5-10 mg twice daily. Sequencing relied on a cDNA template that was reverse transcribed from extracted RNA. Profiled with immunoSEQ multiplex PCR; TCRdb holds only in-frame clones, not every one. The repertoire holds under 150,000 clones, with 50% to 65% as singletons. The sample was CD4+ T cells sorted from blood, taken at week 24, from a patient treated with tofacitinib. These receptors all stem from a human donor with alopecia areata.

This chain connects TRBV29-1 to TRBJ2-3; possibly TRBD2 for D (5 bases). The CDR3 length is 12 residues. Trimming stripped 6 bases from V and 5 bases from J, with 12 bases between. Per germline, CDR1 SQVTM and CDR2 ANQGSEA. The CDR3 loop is CSVRGSEDTQYF. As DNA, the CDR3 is TGCAGCGTCCGGGGAAGTGAAGATACGCAGTATTTT.

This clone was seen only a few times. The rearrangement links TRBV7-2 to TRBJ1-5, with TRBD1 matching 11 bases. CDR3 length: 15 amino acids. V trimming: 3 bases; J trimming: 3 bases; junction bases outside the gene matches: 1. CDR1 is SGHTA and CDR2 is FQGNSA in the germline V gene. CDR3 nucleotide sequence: TGTGCCAGCAGCTTGGGACAGGGGGTCAATCAGCCCCAGCATTTT. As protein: CASSLGQGVNQPQHF.

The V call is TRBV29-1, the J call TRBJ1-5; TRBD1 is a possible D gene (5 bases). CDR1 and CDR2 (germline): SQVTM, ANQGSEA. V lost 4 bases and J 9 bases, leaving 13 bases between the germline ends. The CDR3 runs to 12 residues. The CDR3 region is CSVGEKGRPQHF. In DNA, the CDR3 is TGCAGCGTTGGGGAGAAGGGGCGGCCCCAGCATTTT. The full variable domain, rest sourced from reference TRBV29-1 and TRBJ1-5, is SAVISQKPSRDICQRGTSLTIQCQVDSQVTMMFWYRQQPGQSLTLIATANQGSEATYESGFVIDKFPISRPNLTFSTLTVSNMSPEDSSIYLCSVGEKGRPQHFGDGTRLSIL.

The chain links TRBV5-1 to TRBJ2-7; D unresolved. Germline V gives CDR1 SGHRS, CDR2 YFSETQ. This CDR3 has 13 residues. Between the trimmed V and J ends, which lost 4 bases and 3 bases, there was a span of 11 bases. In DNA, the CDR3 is TGCGCCAGCAGCCCGGCGGTCTTCTACGAGCAGTACTTC. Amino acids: CASSPAVFYEQYF.

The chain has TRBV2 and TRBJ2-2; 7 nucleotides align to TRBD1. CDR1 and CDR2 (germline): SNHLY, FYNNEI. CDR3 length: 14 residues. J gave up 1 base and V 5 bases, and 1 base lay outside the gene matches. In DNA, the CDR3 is TGTGCCAGCAGTTGGACAGGGAACACCGGGGAGCTGTTTTTT. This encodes CASSWTGNTGELFF.

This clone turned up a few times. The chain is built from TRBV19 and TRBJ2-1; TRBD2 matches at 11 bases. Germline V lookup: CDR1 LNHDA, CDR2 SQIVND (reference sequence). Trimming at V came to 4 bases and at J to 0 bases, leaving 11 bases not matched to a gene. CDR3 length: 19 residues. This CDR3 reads CASSTRASGGTISYNEQFF. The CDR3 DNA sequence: TGTGCCAGTAGTACCCGGGCTAGCGGGGGGACCATCTCCTACAATGAGCAGTTCTTC.

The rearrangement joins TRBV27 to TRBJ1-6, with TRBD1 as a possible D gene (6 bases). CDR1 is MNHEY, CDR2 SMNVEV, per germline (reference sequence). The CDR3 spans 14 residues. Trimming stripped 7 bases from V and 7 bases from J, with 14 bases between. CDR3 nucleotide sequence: TGTGCCAGCACCTCCGGGACAAGCAATTCACCCCTCCACTTT. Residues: CASTSGTSNSPLHF.

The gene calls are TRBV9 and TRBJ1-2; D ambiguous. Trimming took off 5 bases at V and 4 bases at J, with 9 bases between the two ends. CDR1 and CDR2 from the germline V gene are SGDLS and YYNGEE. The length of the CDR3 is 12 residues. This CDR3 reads CASSARAYGYTF. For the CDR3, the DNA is TGTGCCAGCAGTGCCCGGGCCTATGGCTACACCTTC. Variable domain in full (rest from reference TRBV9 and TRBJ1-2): DSGVTQTPKHLITATGQRVTLRCSPRSGDLSVYWYQQSLDQGLQFLIQYYNGEERAKGNILERFSAQQFPDLHSELNLSSLELGDSALYFCASSARAYGYTFGSGTRLTVV.

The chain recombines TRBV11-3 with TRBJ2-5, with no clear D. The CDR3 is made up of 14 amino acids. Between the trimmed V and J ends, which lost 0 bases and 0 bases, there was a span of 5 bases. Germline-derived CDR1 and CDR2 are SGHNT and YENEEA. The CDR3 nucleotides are TGTGCCAGCAGCTTAGACCGAAACCAAGAGACCCAGTACTTC. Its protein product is CASSLDRNQETQYF. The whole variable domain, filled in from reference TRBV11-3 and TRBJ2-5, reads EAGVVQSPRYKIIEKKQPVAFWCNPISGHNTLYWYLQNLGQGPELLIRYENEEAVDDSQLPKDRFSAERLKGVDSTLKIQPAELGDSAVYLCASSLDRNQETQYFGPGTRLLVL.